The 25 T cell receptor beta chains below come from one sample, sequenced in a study of blood T cell repertoires in COVID-19. Assay used: immunoSEQ multiplex PCR; TCRdb lists only in-frame clones, some missing. Here the sample spans about 62,000 clones, around 89% being singletons. Sequenced sample: peripheral blood. The receptors were sampled from a woman aged 60 to 75 with acute or convalescent COVID-19.

The rearrangement joins TRBV5-4 to TRBJ2-3; 11 nucleotides align to TRBD2. The V gene end was trimmed by 6 bases and the J gene end by 4 bases; junction bases not matched to a gene: 13. Germline assignment: CDR1 SGHNT and CDR2 YYREEE (reference sequence). The CDR3 is 17 amino acids. The CDR3 reads CASTTKILAGGADTQYF. CDR3 sequence (DNA): TGTGCCAGCACCACGAAAATTCTAGCGGGGGGTGCAGATACGCAGTATTTT.

The chain combines TRBV6-5 with TRBJ2-2; 9 nucleotides match TRBD1. The CDR3 loop spans 15 amino acids. The junction had 9 bases not matched to a gene; V was cut back by 6 bases and J by 7 bases. Germline loops: CDR1 MNHEY, CDR2 SVGAGI. The CDR3 sequence is CASRPQGARGGELFF. CDR3 nucleotides: TGTGCCAGCAGACCACAGGGGGCGCGGGGCGGGGAGCTGTTTTTT.

A single count supports this clone. This rearrangement joins TRBV28 to TRBJ1-1; D remains unclear. Trimming left V 4 bases short and J 0 bases short, with 6 bases between. The CDR3 is 13 residues long. Germline values: CDR1 MDHEN, CDR2 SYDVKM. CDR3 residues: CASSSHMNTEAFF. The CDR3 nucleotides read TGTGCCAGCAGTTCCCACATGAACACTGAAGCTTTCTTT. Together with reference TRBV28 and TRBJ1-1, the CDR3 gives the full variable domain: DVKVTQSSRYLVKRTGEKVFLECVQDMDHENMFWYRQDPGLGLRLIYFSYDVKMKEKGDIPEGYSVSREKKERFSLILESASTNQTSMYLCASSSHMNTEAFFGQGTRLTVV.

The genes are TRBV7-9 and TRBJ2-1, with D possibly matching TRBD1 (6 bases). Germline V gives CDR1 SEHNR, CDR2 FQNEAQ (reference sequence). V lost 0 bases to trimming and J lost 6 bases, with 12 bases between them. This CDR3 is 15 amino acids long. CDR3 coding DNA: TGTGCCAGCAGCTTAGCGGGGCAGGGGCTCAATGAGCAGTTCTTC. It specifies CASSLAGQGLNEQFF.

V gene TRBV5-1 combines with J gene TRBJ1-2, with a weak D call TRBD1 (6 bases). Germline V gene sequence: CDR1 SGHRS, CDR2 YFSETQ. The length of the CDR3 is 14 residues. The V end was cut by 4 bases, the J end by 5 bases, with 15 bases between. As DNA, the CDR3 is TGCGCCAGCAGCCACACAGGGACCAGTTATGGCTACACCTTC. Residues: CASSHTGTSYGYTF.

CDR3 in amino acids: CASSWGDSGEKLFF. The CDR3 bases are TGTGCCAGCAGCTGGGGGGACAGCGGTGAAAAACTGTTTTTT. The J gene is TRBJ1-4, the V gene TRBV5-6; TRBD1 matches 7 bases. The CDR3 extends over 14 amino acids. The germline V gene encodes CDR1 SGHDT and CDR2 YYEEEE. The V and J ends lost 3 bases and 7 bases, in that order; junction bases with no gene match: 6.

The V and J genes are TRBV7-7 and TRBJ2-2; D unresolved. V was trimmed by 6 bases and J by 1 base, leaving 15 bases between them. This CDR3 contains 16 residues. Germline-derived CDR1 and CDR2 are SSHAT and FNYEAQ (reference sequence). Here the CDR3 reads CASSPLVSGNTGELFF. CDR3 sequence (DNA): TGTGCCAGCAGTCCGTTGGTGTCAGGGAACACCGGGGAGCTGTTTTTT. Full variable domain (outside the CDR3, taken from reference TRBV7-7 and TRBJ2-2): GAGVSQSPRYKVTKRGQDVTLRCDPISSHATLYWYQQALGQGPEFLTYFNYEAQPDKSGLPSDRFSAERPEGSISTLTIQRTEQRDSAMYRCASSPLVSGNTGELFFGEGSRLTVL.

This clone was observed a single time. The chain uses TRBV12-5 and TRBJ2-7, with D perhaps matching TRBD1 (6 bases). The V end was cut by 7 bases, the J end by 2 bases, with 12 bases between. The V gene's germline CDR1 is LGHNT and CDR2 FRNRAP. The CDR3 is 13 amino acids. Here the CDR3 DNA reads TGTGCTAGTGCCCATGAGGGGGCCTACGAGCAGTACGTC. It specifies CASAHEGAYEQYV.

The V gene is TRBV21-1, the J gene TRBJ2-7; whether TRBD2, the table's D call, matches the DNA was not checked. TRBV21-1 corresponds to a pseudogene. This CDR3 has 16 residues. For the CDR3, the DNA is TGTGCCAGCAGCTCCTCTGGGAGGGTTATCGCCTACGAGCAGTACGTC. Its translation is CASSSSGRVIAYEQYV.

This sequence joins TRBV5-1 and TRBJ2-2; D ambiguous. Germline CDR1 SGHRS, CDR2 YFSETQ. Trimming took off 2 bases at V and 0 bases at J, with 5 bases between the two ends. The CDR3 length is 14 residues. Here the CDR3 reads CASSFSPNTGELFF. DNA for the CDR3: TGCGCCAGCAGCTTCTCCCCGAACACCGGGGAGCTGTTTTTT.

This chain links TRBV4-1 with TRBJ2-3; 9 bases are shared with TRBD2. Per germline, CDR1 MGHRA and CDR2 YSYEKL. The CDR3 length is 17 residues. V was clipped by 1 base and J by 5 bases; unmatched bases: 10. The CDR3: CASSQGLAGPRGDTQYF. For the CDR3, the DNA is TGCGCCAGCAGCCAAGGGCTAGCGGGGCCCCGAGGAGATACGCAGTATTTT.

The chain is built from TRBV6-4 and TRBJ2-1; D is undetermined. Trimming took 4 bases from V and 4 from J, leaving 11 bases between them. Germline values: CDR1 MRHNA, CDR2 SNTAGT. This CDR3 has 14 residues. The CDR3 here is CASSVESSYNEQFF. The CDR3 DNA sequence: TGTGCCAGCAGTGTAGAGTCTTCGTACAATGAGCAGTTCTTC.

The V call is TRBV29-1, the J call TRBJ1-1; 7 nucleotides line up with TRBD1. Germline assignment: CDR1 SQVTM and CDR2 ANQGSEA. The ends lost 4 bases at V and 5 bases at J; junction bases unmatched: 13. There are 15 residues in the CDR3. The CDR3, as DNA: TGCAGCGTTGCTAAGATCGGACAGGCCCGGACTGAAGCTTTCTTT. Translation gives CSVAKIGQARTEAFF. The full variable domain, with the rest looked up from reference TRBV29-1 and TRBJ1-1, is SAVISQKPSRDICQRGTSLTIQCQVDSQVTMMFWYRQQPGQSLTLIATANQGSEATYESGFVIDKFPISRPNLTFSTLTVSNMSPEDSSIYLCSVAKIGQARTEAFFGQGTRLTVV.

The chain combines TRBV6-2 or TRBV6-3 with TRBJ1-5; 7 bases match TRBD1. The CDR3 is 15 amino acids. Germline V CDR1 and CDR2: MNHEY, SVGEGT. V was pared by 2 bases and J by 1 base, with 2 bases of the junction left unmatched. The CDR3 sequence: CASSYGTASNQPQHF. The CDR3 coding sequence is TGTGCCAGCAGTTACGGGACAGCGAGCAATCAGCCCCAGCATTTT.

V is TRBV5-1 and J is TRBJ1-1; 9 bases match TRBD1. Germline V CDR1 and CDR2: SGHRS, YFSETQ. The trim removed 7 bases at V and 6 bases at J, leaving 7 bases unmatched. The CDR3 sequence is 13 residues long. The CDR3, as DNA: TGCGCCAGCGGGGGACAGGGAGACTCTGAAGCTTTCTTT. The encoded protein is CASGGQGDSEAFF.

The chain is built from TRBV6-5 and TRBJ1-3; 7 positions match TRBD1. The CDR3 is 13 amino acids. The germline V gene encodes CDR1 MNHEY and CDR2 SVGAGI. Losses at the gene ends were 6 bases for V and 4 bases for J; bases not matched to a gene: 3. The CDR3 reads CASRRQGGNTIYF. The CDR3 bases are TGTGCCAGCAGGCGACAGGGCGGAAACACCATATATTTT.

CDR3 bases: TGTGCCAGCAGTGAAGCCCGGGACAGGGCTTCCTATGGCTACACCTTC. This encodes CASSEARDRASYGYTF. The rearrangement links TRBV6-1 to TRBJ1-2; 9 bases are a match to TRBD1. This CDR3 is built from 16 residues. From germline, CDR1 is MNHNS and CDR2 SASEGT. Unmatched junction bases numbered 6, after V lost 0 bases and J lost 4 bases.

Regarding this clone: Sequence at one end of the junction differs from germline and may be a read error. The CDR3 nucleotides are TGTGCCAGCAGCCCAACACGCCTTATCTTC. Amino acid sequence: CASSPTRLIF. The rearrangement links TRBV7-2 to TRBJ1-2; D gene uncertain. CDR1 is SGHTA and CDR2 is FQGNSA in the germline V gene. There are 10 residues in the CDR3.

The J gene is TRBJ1-5, the V gene TRBV18; D uncertain. CDR3 size: 15 residues. The germline V and J ends were trimmed by 5 bases and 0 bases, with 11 bases remaining between them. CDR1 and CDR2 (germline): KGHSH, LQKENI. CDR3 DNA sequence: TGTGCCAGCTCAAGAGGCCAGAATAGCAATCAGCCCCAGCATTTT. Translating it yields CASSRGQNSNQPQHF. Combining the CDR3 with reference TRBV18 and TRBJ1-5 gives the whole variable domain NAGVMQNPRHLVRRRGQEARLRCSPMKGHSHVYWYRQLPEEGLKFMVYLQKENIIDESGMPKERFSAEFPKEGPSILRIQQVVRGDSAAYFCASSRGQNSNQPQHFGDGTRLSIL.

The V and J genes are TRBV19 and TRBJ2-3, with TRBD1 as a possible D gene (5 bases). CDR3 size: 16 residues. V was cut by 3 bases and J by 5 bases, with 18 bases left in between. Per the germline V gene, CDR1 is LNHDA and CDR2 is SQIVND (reference sequence). CDR3 nucleotide sequence: TGTGCCAGTAGTATGAATTATGGCGGACACAGAGATACGCAGTATTTT. Amino acids: CASSMNYGGHRDTQYF.

V gene TRBV5-1 combines with J gene TRBJ2-3; D not resolved. CDR1 and CDR2 (germline): SGHRS, YFSETQ. The CDR3 spans 13 residues. V lost 0 bases and J 10 bases, leaving 12 bases between the germline ends. For the CDR3, the DNA is TGCGCCAGCAGCTTGGCCGGTTCGTCTGCGCAGTATTTT. Its translation: CASSLAGSSAQYF.

The V and J genes are TRBV5-1 and TRBJ2-7; the D gene is possibly TRBD2 (6 bases). V lost 4 bases to trimming and J lost 7 bases, with 15 bases between them. CDR1 is SGHRS, CDR2 YFSETQ, per germline. The CDR3 has 13 residues. CDR3 in amino acids: CASSLPTRGEQYV. The CDR3 DNA is TGCGCCAGCAGCCTCCCGACTAGAGGGGAGCAGTACGTC.

The chain is built from TRBV9 and TRBJ2-3; D call uncertain. The germline gives CDR1 SGDLS, CDR2 YYNGEE. The CDR3 has 14 residues. Trimming removed 3 bases at V and 1 base at J, with 9 bases between. In DNA, the CDR3 is TGTGCCAGCAGCGCACCAGGCCGCACAGATACGCAGTATTTT. Encoded protein: CASSAPGRTDTQYF. Drawing the rest from reference TRBV9 and TRBJ2-3, the complete variable domain is DSGVTQTPKHLITATGQRVTLRCSPRSGDLSVYWYQQSLDQGLQFLIQYYNGEERAKGNILERFSAQQFPDLHSELNLSSLELGDSALYFCASSAPGRTDTQYFGPGTRLTVL.

The chain carries TRBV7-9 and TRBJ2-5, with 8 bases fitting TRBD1. CDR3 length: 12 amino acids. V was pared by 7 bases and J by 5 bases, with 3 bases of the junction left unmatched. Looked up from germline, CDR1 is SEHNR and CDR2 is FQNEAQ (reference sequence). The CDR3 spells CASTNRGETQYF. DNA of the CDR3: TGTGCCAGCACCAACAGGGGGGAGACCCAGTACTTC.

V is TRBV3-1 (or the pseudogene TRBV3-2) and J is TRBJ2-5, with 9 bases fitting TRBD1. CDR3 length: 15 residues. Losses at the gene ends were 4 bases for V and 4 bases for J; bases not matched to a gene: 7. CDR1 is LGHDT and CDR2 is YNNKEL in the germline V gene (reference sequence). In nucleotides, the CDR3 is TGTGCCAGCAGCCTCCGGGGGACAGGGAGAGAGACCCAGTACTTC. It encodes CASSLRGTGRETQYF.